The T cell receptor (beta chain) under discussion was sequenced for a study of blood T cells in healthy people across ages. Study results and limitations: Unsorted PBMCs prevented conclusive naive versus antigen-experienced comparison.

Donors gave 8.5 to 10 milliliters of peripheral blood apiece. Isolation of PBMCs gave at least 7 million cells per sample. The V segment lost 2 bases and the J segment 0 bases; nucleotides outside the gene matches: 3. Germline loops: CDR1 DFQATT, CDR2 SNEGSKA (reference sequence). The CDR3 covers 16 residues. Remarks on this clonotype: Its antigen is not known.

Combining a sample-barcoded 5' primer with a J-beta primer mix, a second PCR ran for roughly 6 to 12 cycles. Each cDNA molecule, via a template-switch adaptor with 12 random nucleotides, was tagged. Using its own MiXCR run on the 5' RACE reads, TCRdb lists one record per CDR3 protein. The data contain about 290,000 distinct CDR3 sequences, roughly 29% of them singletons. The sequence was collected from an older woman in good health. J is TRBJ2-5 and V is TRBV20-1; TRBD2 aligns across 13 bases. The specimen was blood. The CDR3, as DNA: TGCAGTGCTAGATCTACTAGCGGGGGGGACCAAGAGACCCAGTACTTC. Translating it yields CSARSTSGGDQETQYF.